This TCR beta chain is from a study of a mutant IDH1 vaccine in newly diagnosed glioma. In the study overall: Radiotherapy alone preceded vaccination by 4-6 weeks; alternatively, vaccination started with temozolomide cycles. Former treatment meant radiotherapy, temozolomide, or both; the majority had gotten both. Treated patients, about 60% male and roughly 40% female, averaged roughly 43 years of age.

This clone was observed once. Its antigen is undetermined. The protocol was immunoSEQ multiplex PCR, while the TCRdb copy is restricted to in-frame clones and leaves out a portion. The sample has around 85,000 clones; 65% to 90% are singletons. Indicated time point: week 23, last vaccination. All doses held 300 ug of mutant IDH1 20-mer peptide, with topical imiquimod. CDR3 length equals 14 residues. Germline-derived CDR1 and CDR2 are MDHEN and SYDVKM. Trimming shortened V by 1 base and J by 2 bases, and 6 bases separated the two germline ends. J is TRBJ1-5 and V is TRBV28; D is unresolved. The material was PBMCs, obtained from a glioma patient whose treatment included an IDH1 peptide vaccine. This sequence originates from a man aged 25-40 years with glioma. Some clones in this sample may be carry-over from other donors' samples. CDR3 DNA: TGTGCCAGCAGTTTATCGGAGGGCAATCAGCCCCAGCATTTT. Translating it yields CASSLSEGNQPQHF. Together with reference TRBV28 and TRBJ1-5, the CDR3 gives the full variable domain: DVKVTQSSRYLVKRTGEKVFLECVQDMDHENMFWYRQDPGLGLRLIYFSYDVKMKEKGDIPEGYSVSREKKERFSLILESASTNQTSMYLCASSLSEGNQPQHFGDGTRLSIL.